Described below is a single T cell receptor beta chain sequence and its context. Assay used: immunoSEQ multiplex PCR; TCRdb lists only in-frame clones, some missing. There are about 400,000 clones in the sample; 89% occur only once, and 1.5% to 2% lies in the top ten. The data were taken from a study of Ad26.COV2.S vaccination and SARS-CoV-2 variants. As for treatment: 15 to 20 received Ad26.COV2.S at low or high dose, single or two shots; a few received placebo; per-sample allocation not given. Collection of samples fell on day 63 after the first vaccine or placebo injection. The CDR3 extends over 13 amino acids. The V gene's germline CDR1 is SNHLY and CDR2 FYNNEI. V was clipped by 6 bases and J by 2 bases, with 11 bases between them.

The sequences come from peripheral blood, collected in a trial of Ad26.COV2.S vaccine versus placebo. The TCR was taken from a person between 18 and 65 years old who received the Ad26.COV2.S COVID-19 vaccine or a placebo. This chain links TRBV2 with TRBJ2-7; no definite D call. CDR3 nucleotide sequence: TGTGCCAGCAGGGGTGAACCCACCTACGAGCAGTACTTC. Encoded protein: CASRGEPTYEQYF.